The 28 T cell receptor beta chains given below trace back to one sample, sequenced in a study of CD8+ T cells in alopecia areata. cDNA reverse transcribed from extracted RNA served as the sequencing template. TCRdb keeps only in-frame clones here, not all; method: immunoSEQ multiplex PCR. The data show more than 95,000 clones, 41% seen once. The sample consisted of CD4+ T cells sorted from blood. These receptors were obtained from a human donor with alopecia areata.

This clone was seen just once. The chain carries TRBV4-3 and TRBJ2-5; the D is unclear. The CDR3 loop spans 14 amino acids. Germline V gene sequence: CDR1 LGHNA, CDR2 YSLEER. Deletions cut 0 bases from V and 3 bases from J, with 8 bases between. The CDR3 here is CASSQDRIKETQYF. The CDR3, as DNA: TGCGCCAGCAGCCAAGATAGAATTAAAGAGACCCAGTACTTC.

V and J are TRBV5-1 and TRBJ2-1; TRBD1 aligns across 7 bases. With V trimmed by 0 bases and J by 3 bases, 3 bases remained unmatched. This CDR3 spans 15 amino acids. Germline lookup yields CDR1 SGHRS and CDR2 YFSETQ. CDR3 amino acids: CASSLGQGYYNEQFF. The CDR3 DNA reads as TGCGCCAGCAGCTTGGGACAGGGCTACTACAATGAGCAGTTCTTC.

The sample holds a few counts of this clone. V gene TRBV5-4 combines with J gene TRBJ2-4, with 7 bases aligning to TRBD1. The germline gives CDR1 SGHNT, CDR2 YYREEE (reference sequence). The CDR3 totals 12 residues. V dropped 3 bases and J dropped 7; count of bases not matched to a gene: 1. The CDR3 DNA follows: TGTGCCAGCAGCTCAGGGGGTAACATTCAGTACTTC. It codes for CASSSGGNIQYF.

The chain joins TRBV29-1 to TRBJ2-7; 7 bases match TRBD2. The germline gives CDR1 SQVTM, CDR2 ANQGSEA. This CDR3 is built from 13 residues. Germline trimming cut 4 bases from V and 3 bases from J; bases unmatched to any gene: 6. The CDR3 is CSVGVSGGYEQYF. In DNA, the CDR3 is TGCAGCGTTGGGGTTTCGGGGGGCTACGAGCAGTACTTC.

The V gene is TRBV5-1, the J gene TRBJ1-4; D is unresolved. The V and J ends lost 0 bases and 4 bases respectively, with 7 bases between them. CDR1 SGHRS and CDR2 YFSETQ come from the germline V gene. This CDR3 has 14 amino acids. DNA for the CDR3: TGCGCCAGCAGCTTGGTAGGGATTAATGAAAAACTGTTTTTT. Translating it yields CASSLVGINEKLFF.

This chain connects TRBV18 to TRBJ1-5; a weak D match, TRBD1 (5 bases). CDR1 is KGHSH and CDR2 is LQKENI in the germline V gene. The CDR3 totals 17 residues. Between the trimmed V and J ends, which lost 0 bases and 3 bases, there was a span of 15 bases. In DNA, the CDR3 is TGTGCCAGCTCACCACCGGGTTGGCAGGGCACCAATCAGCCCCAGCATTTT. Protein: CASSPPGWQGTNQPQHF.

The V and J genes are TRBV23-1 and TRBJ2-5; tentatively, D is TRBD1 (7 bases). TRBV23-1 is an ORF for which the function is uncertain. Trimming left V 0 bases short and J 4 bases short, with 15 bases between. There are 16 residues in the CDR3. DNA of the CDR3: TGCGCCAGCAGTCAATCGGTCAGGGGGAGGTTAGAGACCCAGTACTTC. Encoded protein: CASSQSVRGRLETQYF.

This clone was seen only a few times. This sequence joins TRBV7-9 and TRBJ2-5; D gene unclear. Per germline, CDR1 SEHNR and CDR2 FQNEAQ (reference sequence). V lost 1 base and J lost 2, with 2 bases in between. This CDR3 region has 12 residues. CDR3: CASSLGQETQYF. The CDR3 bases are TGTGCCAGCAGCTTAGGGCAAGAGACCCAGTACTTC. Full variable domain (remainder filled in from reference TRBV7-9 and TRBJ2-5): DTGVSQNPRHKITKRGQNVTFRCDPISEHNRLYWYRQTLGQGPEFLTYFQNEAQLEKSRLLSDRFSAERPKGSFSTLEIQRTEQGDSAMYLCASSLGQETQYFGPGTRLLVL.

V is TRBV2 and J is TRBJ1-4; 9 positions agree with TRBD1. V lost 6 bases, J lost 8 bases, and 4 bases stayed unmatched. The CDR3 is made up of 13 amino acids. The germline CDR1 and CDR2 sequences are SNHLY and FYNNEI. The DNA for the CDR3 is TGTGCCAGCAGGGGCGGACAGGGGGAAAAACTGTTTTTT. Its translation: CASRGGQGEKLFF.

V gene TRBV4-3 combines with J gene TRBJ1-1; the D is unclear. Trimming removed 1 base from V and 5 bases from J, with 11 bases in between. The CDR3 consists of 14 residues. Germline V gene sequence: CDR1 LGHNA, CDR2 YSLEER. Written as DNA, the CDR3 is TGCGCCAGCAGCCAAGTTATTCTGGGGACTGAAGCTTTCTTT. Residues: CASSQVILGTEAFF.

The V gene is TRBV28, the J gene TRBJ2-4; 7 positions agree with TRBD2. The V gene's germline CDR1 is MDHEN and CDR2 SYDVKM. The ends lost 2 bases at V and 1 base at J; junction bases unmatched: 5. The CDR3 has 16 amino acids. The DNA of the CDR3 is TGTGCCAGCAGTTTACGACTAGCTCTGGCCAAAAACATTCAGTACTTC. Its translation is CASSLRLALAKNIQYF.

As for this clone: Other DNA sequences of this sample code for an identical CDR3. The chain combines TRBV29-1 with TRBJ1-3; D uncertain. The length of the CDR3 is 12 residues. Germline-derived CDR1 and CDR2 are SQVTM and ANQGSEA. The V end was cut by 4 bases, the J end by 0 bases, with 4 bases between. CDR3 region: CSVGYSGNTIYF. In DNA, the CDR3 is TGCAGCGTTGGATACTCTGGAAACACCATATATTTT.

V usage is TRBV10-2 and J usage is TRBJ2-5, with TRBD1 matching 9 bases. Trimming cost V 5 bases and J 7 bases; bases outside gene matches: 11. The CDR3 loop spans 15 amino acids. Looked up from germline, CDR1 is WSHSY and CDR2 is SAAADI. CDR3 amino acids: CASSLRGQGPVTQYF. The CDR3 DNA reads TGCGCCAGCAGTTTGAGGGGACAGGGACCGGTGACCCAGTACTTC.

This clone was observed a few times. The CDR3 protein is CASSLADVNEKLFF. The CDR3 region has the DNA TGCGCCAGCAGCTTGGCCGATGTTAATGAAAAACTGTTTTTT. The chain combines TRBV5-1 with TRBJ1-4; the D is unclear. The CDR3 covers 14 residues. Germline V CDR1 and CDR2: SGHRS, YFSETQ. V was trimmed by 0 bases and J by 4 bases, leaving 7 bases between them.

A few counts support this clone. V gene TRBV4-1 combines with J gene TRBJ2-7; the D gene is possibly TRBD2 (5 bases). The CDR3 is made up of 15 amino acids. Per germline, CDR1 MGHRA and CDR2 YSYEKL. Trimming pared 1 base from V and 3 bases from J, leaving 13 bases between. Written as DNA, the CDR3 is TGCGCCAGCAGCCAAGTCATACTAGGAGTCTACGAGCAGTACTTC. It is translated as CASSQVILGVYEQYF.

The V call is TRBV5-4, the J call TRBJ2-3, with D uncertain. CDR1 is SGHNT, CDR2 YYREEE, per germline (reference sequence). V dropped 6 bases and J dropped 7 bases, with 9 bases sitting between them. The CDR3 has 11 amino acids. The CDR3 sequence: CASKLFNTQYF. In DNA, the CDR3 is TGTGCCAGCAAGCTTTTTAATACGCAGTATTTT.

This chain uses TRBV7-8 with TRBJ2-1; no definite D call. The V end lost 3 bases, the J end lost 10 bases, and 7 bases lay between the germline ends. CDR1 and CDR2 from the germline V gene are SGHVS and FQNEAQ. This CDR3 is built from 11 residues. CDR3 DNA: TGTGCCAGCAGCTTCTCAAGAGAGCAGTTCTTC. Translation gives CASSFSREQFF. Complete variable domain (other parts from reference TRBV7-8 and TRBJ2-1): GAGVSQSPRYKVAKRGQDVALRCDPISGHVSLFWYQQALGQGPEFLTYFQNEAQLDKSGLPSDRFFAERPEGSVSTLKIQRTQQEDSAVYLCASSFSREQFFGPGTRLTVL.

This clone occurred many times. V gene TRBV7-2 combines with J gene TRBJ2-2; D ambiguous. Germline CDR1 reads SGHTA; CDR2 reads FQGNSA. This CDR3 spans 13 amino acids. V was trimmed by 5 bases and J by 7 bases, leaving 11 bases between them. CDR3 in amino acids: CASSTYLDGELFF. The CDR3 DNA sequence: TGTGCCAGCAGCACCTACCTAGACGGGGAGCTGTTTTTT.

This clone came up a few times. The V gene is TRBV7-2, the J gene TRBJ2-3; possible D gene TRBD2, 6 bases. The germline CDR1 and CDR2 sequences are SGHTA and FQGNSA. This CDR3 spans 14 amino acids. V lost 0 bases and J lost 3, with 7 bases in between. In DNA, the CDR3 is TGTGCCAGCAGCTTAGCGGGGACTACAGATACGCAGTATTTT. This sequence encodes CASSLAGTTDTQYF.

This chain uses TRBV6-5 with TRBJ1-2; TRBD1 might be the D (6 bases). Trimming took 2 bases from V and 0 from J, leaving 13 bases between them. The germline V gene has CDR1 MNHEY and CDR2 SVGAGI. The CDR3 contains 16 residues. CDR3 sequence: CASSYRRQGTNYGYTF. CDR3 nucleotides: TGTGCCAGCAGTTACCGTCGGCAGGGGACTAACTATGGCTACACCTTC.

This clone showed up just a few times. The chain couples TRBV30 to TRBJ1-6; 7 bases are a match to TRBD1. CDR1 and CDR2 (germline): GTSNPN, SVGIG (reference sequence). This CDR3 is 17 amino acids long. V gave up 3 bases and J gave up 2 bases; unmatched junction bases: 10. CDR3 sequence reads: CAWRTQGGAPYNSPLHF. CDR3 nucleotide sequence: TGTGCCTGGAGAACTCAGGGGGGCGCCCCCTATAATTCACCCCTCCACTTT.

This clone showed up many times. The chain is built from TRBV28 and TRBJ2-3, with 8 bases identical to TRBD2. This CDR3 region has 18 residues. V lost 4 bases to trimming and J lost 2 bases; unmatched junction nucleotides: 14. Germline CDR1 MDHEN, CDR2 SYDVKM. This CDR3 reads CASSYRGGAGGPTDTQYF. The CDR3 coding sequence is TGTGCCAGCAGTTACAGAGGTGGGGCGGGAGGCCCCACAGATACGCAGTATTTT.

The V call is TRBV9, the J call TRBJ1-2; D is unclear. Germline assignment: CDR1 SGDLS and CDR2 YYNGEE. The CDR3 sequence is 17 residues long. The V end lost 2 bases, the J end lost 6 bases, and 23 bases lay between the germline ends. In DNA, the CDR3 is TGTGCCAGCAGCGTCTTTAGTGGGATTTCGGGATCTGATGGCTACACCTTC. This translates into CASSVFSGISGSDGYTF.

J is TRBJ1-6 and V is TRBV7-2; D is ambiguous. CDR3 length: 12 amino acids. V was pared by 5 bases and J by 7 bases, with 6 bases between. In germline, CDR1 is SGHTA, CDR2 FQGNSA. CDR3 sequence (DNA): TGTGCCAGCAGCCTTACGAATTCACCCCTCCACTTT. It yields the protein CASSLTNSPLHF.

This clone was counted between two and nine times. The chain joins TRBV29-1 to TRBJ2-3; TRBD2 aligns across 7 bases. The J segment lost 2 bases and the V segment lost 6 bases, leaving 11 bases of the junction unmatched. The CDR3 contains 15 residues. Germline V gene data show CDR1 as SQVTM and CDR2 as ANQGSEA. The CDR3, as DNA: TGCAGCGTGGGCAACCTAGCGGCAGTCACAGATACGCAGTATTTT. This translates into CSVGNLAAVTDTQYF.

The rearrangement uses TRBV30 and TRBJ1-3; 8 bases are shared with TRBD1. CDR3 size: 17 residues. V dropped 3 bases and J dropped 2; count of bases not matched to a gene: 12. Per the germline V gene, CDR1 is GTSNPN and CDR2 is SVGIG (reference sequence). The CDR3 region has the DNA TGTGCCTGGAGCGTCCAGCTATCCAGGGGGCCTGGAAACACCATATATTTT. This gives the protein CAWSVQLSRGPGNTIYF.

The sample holds one count of this clone. The rearrangement uses TRBV28 and TRBJ2-7, with 7 bases aligning to TRBD1. With 5 bases clipped from V and 6 bases from J, the junction kept 13 bases outside the gene matches. Germline values: CDR1 MDHEN, CDR2 SYDVKM. The CDR3 has 15 amino acids. The CDR3 is CASSTPTGSLLEQYF. Written as DNA, the CDR3 is TGTGCCAGCAGTACCCCGACAGGGAGTCTCCTCGAGCAGTACTTC. The entire variable domain, with the rest obtained from reference TRBV28 and TRBJ2-7, is as follows: DVKVTQSSRYLVKRTGEKVFLECVQDMDHENMFWYRQDPGLGLRLIYFSYDVKMKEKGDIPEGYSVSREKKERFSLILESASTNQTSMYLCASSTPTGSLLEQYFGPGTRLTVT.

The chain is built from TRBV30 and TRBJ2-7, with D possibly being TRBD2 (5 bases). This CDR3 is 14 amino acids long. CDR1 is GTSNPN and CDR2 is SVGIG in the germline V gene (reference sequence). Trimming took 0 bases from V and 6 from J, leaving 15 bases between them. In DNA form, the CDR3 reads TGTGCCTGGAGTGTAGTGGGCCGGGGTTCCGAGCAGTACTTC. Its protein is CAWSVVGRGSEQYF.